A selection of T cell receptor beta chains follows, all from one sample in a study of T cells after yellow fever vaccination. TCRdb independently ran MiXCR on the 5' RACE reads; one entry per CDR3 protein. The sample holds 300,000 or so distinct CDR3 sequences, roughly 7.5% seen once. The sample was PBMCs, taken more than 40 days after the first yellow fever vaccination. The receptors shown here come from a man between 18 and 35 years old who received the YFV17D yellow fever vaccine. Each CDR3 is given with its conserved first and last residue. The order of the fields is D gene, J gene, V gene, clone size, CDR3 protein, CDR3 DNA. A D gene is named only where the DNA matches it firmly. Clone size is given for some rows only: seen once, a few or many times, or a class if the clone is expanded.

NA,TRBJ2-4,TRBV5-7,NA,CARRGLAKNIQYF,TGTGCCAGGAGGGGTTTAGCCAAAAACATTCAGTACTTC
NA,TRBJ1-5,TRBV11-2,few,CASSPEAGQPQHF,TGTGCCAGCAGCCCCGAGGCGGGGCAGCCCCAGCATTTT
NA,TRBJ1-2,TRBV6-1,few,CASRIGTNYGYTF,TGTGCCAGCAGGATCGGGACAAACTATGGCTACACCTTC
NA,TRBJ1-1,TRBV7-9,NA,CASSLDWTLRGTEAFF,TGTGCCAGCAGCTTGGATTGGACCTTACGGGGCACTGAAGCTTTCTTT
NA,TRBJ1-6,TRBV20-1,few,CSAMGTLGQSSYNSPLHF,TGCAGTGCTATGGGGACATTAGGCCAAAGCTCCTATAATTCACCCCTCCACTTT
TRBD1,TRBJ1-6,TRBV11-2,NA,CASSFLNRDRWSYNSPLHF,TGTGCCAGCAGCTTTCTAAATCGGGACAGGTGGTCCTATAATTCACCCCTCCACTTT
NA,TRBJ2-7,TRBV5-5,few,CASSLGPMGREQYF,TGTGCCAGCAGCTTGGGCCCGATGGGACGCGAGCAGTACTTC
TRBD2,TRBJ2-5,TRBV7-2,NA,CASTSGGRETQYF,TGTGCCAGCACCTCGGGCGGGAGAGAGACCCAGTACTTC
NA,TRBJ2-7,TRBV2,few,CASWTFSYEQYF,TGTGCCAGTTGGACGTTCTCCTACGAGCAGTACTTC
TRBD2,TRBJ2-5,TRBV4-1,NA,CVSSQLSGGGKETQYF,TGCGTCAGCAGCCAGCTTAGCGGGGGGGGAAAAGAGACCCAGTACTTC
NA,TRBJ1-2,TRBV20-1,few,CSAIGGSGGYTF,TGCAGTGCTATCGGGGGTTCTGGTGGCTACACCTTC
NA,TRBJ2-1,TRBV24-1,NA,CATSDLEGDNEQFF,TGTGCCACCAGTGATTTGGAGGGGGACAATGAGCAGTTCTTC
NA,TRBJ2-5,TRBV5-1,NA,CATKPGPTGETQYF,TGCGCCACCAAACCAGGACCGACCGGAGAGACCCAGTACTTC
TRBD1,TRBJ2-5,TRBV15,NA,CATSRLGQGSLAQYF,TGTGCCACCAGCAGGTTGGGACAGGGAAGCTTGGCCCAGTACTTC
NA,TRBJ1-1,TRBV20-1,NA,CSGFGGMNTEAFF,TGCAGTGGATTCGGGGGAATGAACACTGAAGCTTTCTTT
NA,TRBJ2-7,TRBV11-2,few,CASSYTGGTENEQYF,TGTGCCAGCAGCTACACGGGGGGGACAGAGAACGAGCAGTACTTC
TRBD2,TRBJ2-5,TRBV15,few,CATSRAQLAGAHQETQYF,TGTGCCACCAGCAGGGCTCAACTAGCGGGGGCCCACCAAGAGACCCAGTACTTC
TRBD2,TRBJ2-1,TRBV4-3,NA,CASSQASGGLLTNEQFF,TGCGCCAGCAGCCAAGCTAGCGGGGGGCTTTTAACTAATGAGCAGTTCTTC
TRBD2,TRBJ2-4,TRBV7-2,NA,CASSLISGRNIQYF,TGTGCCAGCAGCTTAATTAGCGGGCGAAACATTCAGTACTTC
NA,TRBJ1-3,TRBV12-3/TRBV12-4,NA,CASSSLDTIYF,TGTGCCAGCAGCTCCCTAGACACCATATATTTT
NA,TRBJ1-2,TRBV25-1,NA,CASTSVGGYTF,TGTGCCAGCACTAGTGTAGGAGGCTACACCTTC
NA,TRBJ1-2,TRBV6-5,few,CASSSLLGYTF,TGTGCCAGCAGTTCCCTCCTTGGCTACACCTTC
NA,TRBJ2-5,TRBV5-4,NA,CASSLRQRGETQHF,TGTGCCAGCAGCTTGAGGCAGCGCGGCGAGACCCAGCACTTC
NA,TRBJ2-3,TRBV12-3/TRBV12-4,few,CASSFGALRSADTQYF,TGTGCCAGCAGTTTCGGCGCCCTCAGGTCGGCAGATACGCAGTATTTT
NA,TRBJ1-1,TRBV7-2,few,CASSLAPTGTMNTEAFF,TGTGCCAGCAGCTTAGCCCCAACAGGGACGATGAACACTGAAGCTTTCTTT
NA,TRBJ1-3,TRBV20-1,few,CSASLGGGNTIYF,TGCAGTGCATCCCTGGGGGGTGGAAACACCATATATTTT
TRBD1,TRBJ1-1,TRBV6-1,NA,CASSTSGTGATAFF,TGTGCCAGCAGTACCTCCGGGACAGGGGCGACAGCTTTCTTT
NA,TRBJ1-6,TRBV4-1,few,CASSQGDGNSPLHF,TGCGCCAGCAGCCAGGGGGACGGTAATTCACCCCTCCACTTT
NA,TRBJ2-7,TRBV4-1,many,CASSPTGPLEYF,TGCGCCAGCAGCCCGACAGGTCCTTTGGAGTACTTC
NA,TRBJ1-4,TRBV4-2,NA,CASSRIGGANEKLFF,TGTGCCAGCAGCCGTATCGGTGGGGCTAATGAAAAACTGTTTTTT
TRBD1,TRBJ1-2,TRBV12-3/TRBV12-4,many,CASRQQGALSGYTF,TGTGCCAGCAGACAACAGGGGGCGTTGAGTGGCTACACCTTC
NA,TRBJ2-2,TRBV14,many,CASSQDAGAYTGELFF,TGTGCCAGCAGCCAAGATGCGGGGGCATACACCGGGGAGCTGTTTTTT
NA,TRBJ1-6,TRBV4-2,NA,CASSQDRAGTNSPLHF,TGTGCCAGCAGCCAAGATAGGGCAGGGACTAATTCACCCCTCCACTTT
NA,TRBJ1-5,TRBV7-2,few,CASSPNWDQPQHF,TGTGCCAGCAGCCCAAACTGGGATCAGCCCCAGCATTTT
NA,TRBJ2-7,TRBV21-1,NA,CASSRNISGQGIYEQYF,TGTGCCAGCAGCCGTAATATATCAGGACAGGGGATCTACGAGCAGTACTTC
TRBD1,TRBJ2-3,TRBV5-6,NA,CASSLVGQGLTDTQYF,TGTGCCAGCAGCTTGGTGGGACAGGGGCTCACAGATACGCAGTATTTT
NA,TRBJ2-3,TRBV5-6,many,CASSQAEGTDTQYF,TGTGCCAGCAGCCAAGCGGAAGGCACAGATACGCAGTATTTT
TRBD2,TRBJ2-5,TRBV6-2/TRBV6-3,few,CASRPGLAGGHQETQYF,TGTGCCAGCAGACCCGGACTAGCGGGGGGGCATCAAGAGACCCAGTACTTC
TRBD2,TRBJ2-1,TRBV5-1,once,CASSLGRLAGFNEQFF,TGCGCCAGCAGCTTGGGTCGGCTAGCGGGGTTCAATGAGCAGTTCTTC
NA,TRBJ2-3,TRBV7-2,few,CASSQGRGGATDTQYF,TGTGCCAGCAGCCAGGGGAGGGGGGGCGCAACAGATACGCAGTATTTT
NA,TRBJ1-1,TRBV6-1,many,CASSVTNTEAFF,TGTGCCAGCAGTGTTACGAACACTGAAGCTTTCTTT
NA,TRBJ2-5,TRBV5-1,many,CASRGGGETQYF,TGCGCCAGCAGGGGGGGCGGAGAGACCCAGTACTTC
NA,TRBJ2-3,TRBV7-2,NA,CASSQQGGDADTQYF,TGTGCCAGCAGCCAACAGGGGGGGGACGCAGATACGCAGTATTTT
NA,TRBJ1-1,TRBV14,NA,CASSQESGGAGEAFF,TGTGCCAGCAGCCAAGAAAGTGGGGGGGCAGGTGAAGCTTTCTTT
TRBD2,TRBJ2-3,TRBV3-1,once,CASTQDQASGGTQYF,TGTGCCTCCACCCAAGATCAGGCTAGCGGGGGTACGCAGTATTTT
NA,TRBJ1-1,TRBV12-3/TRBV12-4,many,CATQTGIEAFF,TGTGCCACCCAAACAGGAATTGAAGCTTTCTTT
TRBD1,TRBJ2-6,TRBV5-1,few,CASSPGQARANVLTF,TGCGCCAGCAGCCCGGGACAGGCTAGGGCCAACGTCCTGACTTTC
NA,TRBJ1-2,TRBV20-1,few,CSARSQGTNYGYTF,TGCAGTGCTAGGTCTCAGGGGACTAACTATGGCTACACCTTC